Detailed here is one TCR beta chain. The sample originates from a study of shared clonotypes between healthy human individuals. Germline V gene data show CDR1 as SGHDN and CDR2 as FVKESK. Trimming took 4 bases from V and 8 from J; bases not matched to a gene: 10. The length of the CDR3 is 14 residues. In replicate PCRs of sorted subsets, around 0.2 ug DNA, some 28,000 T cell genomes, was used. The method was immunoSEQ multiplex PCR; TCRdb's version includes in-frame clones alone and lacks a portion of them. The repertoire holds millions of clones, 90% to 95% seen once, with 0.1% to 0.15% in the top ten.

Input material: naive CD4+ T cells sorted from blood. Subset noted: CD45RA+ positively selected. V gene TRBV14 combines with J gene TRBJ1-1; 7 bases align to TRBD1. The clonotype originates from a man between 18 and 35 years old in good health. The CDR3 region has the DNA TGTGCCAGCAGCCGACGGGACAGTCGGGGAGAAGCTTTCTTT. As protein: CASSRRDSRGEAFF. The full variable domain, completed using reference TRBV14 and TRBJ1-1, is EAGVTQFPSHSVIEKGQTVTLRCDPISGHDNLYWYRRVMGKEIKFLLHFVKESKQDESGMPNNRFLAERTGGTYSTLKVQPAELEDSGVYFCASSRRDSRGEAFFGQGTRLTVV.